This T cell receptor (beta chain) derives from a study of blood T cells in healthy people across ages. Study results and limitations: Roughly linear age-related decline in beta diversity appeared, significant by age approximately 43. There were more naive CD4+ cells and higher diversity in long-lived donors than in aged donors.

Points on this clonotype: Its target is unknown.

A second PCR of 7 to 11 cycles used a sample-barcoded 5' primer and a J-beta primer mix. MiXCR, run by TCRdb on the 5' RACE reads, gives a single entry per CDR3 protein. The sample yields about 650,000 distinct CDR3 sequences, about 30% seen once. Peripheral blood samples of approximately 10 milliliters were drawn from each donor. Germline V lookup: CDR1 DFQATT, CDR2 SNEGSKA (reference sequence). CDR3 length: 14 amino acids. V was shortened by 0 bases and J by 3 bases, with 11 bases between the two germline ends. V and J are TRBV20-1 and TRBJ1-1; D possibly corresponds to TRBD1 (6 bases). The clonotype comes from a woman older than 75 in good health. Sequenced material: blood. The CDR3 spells CSARDTGMYTEAFF. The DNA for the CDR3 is TGCAGTGCTAGAGACACAGGGATGTACACTGAAGCTTTCTTT.